The clone carrying this TCR beta chain was observed a few times. The assay was immunoSEQ multiplex PCR, and TCRdb's table has in-frame clones only and misses some. The sample has tens of thousands of clones; roughly 49% are singletons. The data originate from a study of cytotoxic CD8 clonotypes in ibrutinib-treated CLL. This sequence was found in a human donor with chronic lymphocytic leukemia. This specimen consisted of PBMCs, obtained at disease progression, from a patient treated with ibrutinib.

The CDR3 DNA sequence: TGTGCCAGCAGTATGATGCAGGGGGACTATGGCTACACCTTC. This gives the protein CASSMMQGDYGYTF. The chain has TRBV28 and TRBJ1-2; TRBD1 matches 7 bases. Germline CDR1 MDHEN, CDR2 SYDVKM. The CDR3 covers 14 residues. With V trimmed by 5 bases and J by 3 bases, 6 bases remained unmatched.